This record covers a single T cell receptor (beta chain). Its antigen is as yet unknown. These data come from a study of T cells in Graves' hyperthyroidism and ophthalmopathy. The CDR3 has 15 residues. V was pared by 2 bases and J by 2 bases, with 4 bases of the junction left unmatched. Germline V gives CDR1 MNHEY, CDR2 SVGEGT. The source material, RNA transcripts, was used to amplify TCR beta CDR3 regions. An initial round of RT-PCR targeting the TCR CDR3 relied on the HTBI primer set. TCRdb re-analysed the multiplex PCR reads in MiXCR, keeping a single row per CDR3 protein. The sample lists fewer than 550,000 distinct CDR3 sequences, around 24% occurring once. Study observations and caveats: The model predicted ophthalmopathy a median approximately 6 months before onset. Ophthalmopathy stood apart from stable hyperthyroidism in a 13 V-J model. Most thyroid clonotypes expanded above 0.001 were also detected in blood.

This rearrangement joins TRBV6-2 or TRBV6-3 to TRBJ2-7; 9 bases are shared with TRBD2. This clonotype was obtained from a woman aged 25 to 39 with Graves' ophthalmopathy. Sequenced sample: blood. The CDR3 nucleotides are TGTGCCAGCAGTTACCCGCGGGGGGGCCCCTACGAGCAGTACTTC. Residues: CASSYPRGGPYEQYF.